The 8 T cell receptor beta chains presented below share a single source sample, sequenced in a study of T cell responses to AZD1222 COVID-19 vaccine. TCRdb's table, derived via immunoSEQ multiplex PCR, lists solely in-frame clones and lacks some. The sample has around 120,000 clones, roughly 89% seen once. This specimen was peripheral blood, taken 28 days after the second AZD1222 dose. All receptors come from an adult who received the AZD1222 COVID-19 vaccine.

The chain recombines TRBV7-9 with TRBJ2-1; 9 bases agree with TRBD2. Germline CDR1 and CDR2: SEHNR and FQNEAQ (reference sequence). Germline trimming cut 0 bases from V and 3 bases from J; bases unmatched to any gene: 6. CDR3 length equals 17 residues. CDR3: CASSLAWLAGSYNEQFF. The CDR3 DNA reads as TGTGCCAGCAGCTTAGCGTGGCTAGCGGGGAGCTACAATGAGCAGTTCTTC.

The chain has TRBV7-9 and TRBJ2-7; 8 positions agree with TRBD2. V lost 4 bases and J lost 2; bases outside the gene matches: 10. This CDR3 spans 16 amino acids. Germline V gives CDR1 SEHNR, CDR2 FQNEAQ (reference sequence). In DNA form, the CDR3 reads TGTGCCAGCAGCTACGGGGGGGGGACCGTAGCCTACGAGCAGTACTTC. Translating gives CASSYGGGTVAYEQYF.

The chain employs TRBV7-9 and TRBJ1-5, with 10 bases lining up with TRBD1. The ends lost 5 bases at V and 4 bases at J; junction bases unmatched: 5. Germline loops: CDR1 SEHNR, CDR2 FQNEAQ (reference sequence). The CDR3 length is 15 residues. CDR3 DNA: TGTGCCAGCAGCCCTGGACAGGGGGAGAATCAGCCCCAGCATTTT. Translating gives CASSPGQGENQPQHF.

The chain links TRBV6-1 to TRBJ2-1; either TRBD1 or TRBD2 may fit D (5 bases each). The CDR3 covers 16 residues. V was trimmed by 2 bases and J by 0 bases, leaving 11 bases between them. Per the germline V gene, CDR1 is MNHNS and CDR2 is SASEGT. The CDR3 loop reads CASSEHGTSSYNEQFF. CDR3 DNA sequence: TGTGCCAGCAGTGAACACGGGACCAGCTCCTACAATGAGCAGTTCTTC.

This chain joins TRBV11-3 and TRBJ2-5; D gene ambiguous. Germline-derived CDR1 and CDR2 are SGHNT and YENEEA. V was cut by 5 bases and J by 4 bases, with 11 bases left in between. The CDR3 contains 13 residues. CDR3 region: CASSERVRETQYF. The CDR3 nucleotides are TGTGCCAGCAGCGAAAGGGTGCGAGAGACCCAGTACTTC.

This chain joins TRBV7-2 and TRBJ2-7, with D perhaps matching TRBD2 (6 bases). Between the trimmed V and J ends, which lost 4 bases and 6 bases, there was a span of 16 bases. The CDR3 consists of 14 residues. CDR1 is SGHTA, CDR2 FQGNSA, per germline. In nucleotides, the CDR3 is TGTGCCAGCAGCTACGTAGGGCTCGGGGGCGAGCAGTACTTC. It codes for CASSYVGLGGEQYF.

V and J are TRBV19 and TRBJ1-1, with a tentative D call TRBD1 (5 bases). Germline-derived CDR1 and CDR2 are LNHDA and SQIVND (reference sequence). The CDR3 is 12 residues long. CDR3: CVSRGANTEAFF. For the CDR3, the DNA is TGTGTCAGCCGGGGCGCGAACACTGAAGCTTTCTTT.

This chain connects TRBV18 to TRBJ1-1; weak D call: TRBD1 (5 bases). Germline lookup yields CDR1 KGHSH and CDR2 LQKENI. V lost 3 bases and J lost 8, with 13 bases in between. The CDR3 runs to 13 residues. Here the CDR3 DNA reads TGTGCCAGCTCACCTCGGGGGGAGGGAGAAGCTTTCTTT. Translating it yields CASSPRGEGEAFF.